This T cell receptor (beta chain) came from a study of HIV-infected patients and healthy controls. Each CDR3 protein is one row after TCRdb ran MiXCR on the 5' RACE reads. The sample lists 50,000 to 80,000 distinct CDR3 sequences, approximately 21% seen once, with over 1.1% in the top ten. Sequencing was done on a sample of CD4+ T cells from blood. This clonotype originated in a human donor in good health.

The CDR3 DNA reads TGCGCCAGCAGTGAGGGGTATGAAAAACTGTTTTTT. The encoded protein is CASSEGYEKLFF. V gene TRBV10-2 combines with J gene TRBJ1-4; D unresolved. Germline loops: CDR1 WSHSY, CDR2 SAAADI. This CDR3 has 12 amino acids. V gave up 2 bases and J gave up 6 bases, with 4 bases separating them.